This TCR beta chain stems from a study of T cell repertoires in cytomegalovirus infection. TCRdb recomputed calls from the reads with MiXCR, one row per CDR3 protein. Found here are over 150,000 distinct CDR3 sequences, about a sixth of them singletons; the top ten hold about 25%. Sequencing was performed on CD8+ T cells from PBMCs. The receptor was isolated from a human donor in good health (CMV status not recorded). Some clones in this sample may be carry-over from other donors' samples.

Written as DNA, the CDR3 is TGTGCCAGCAGTTACCAACTCACAGGGGTTGACGAGCAGTACTTC. Translated, it gives CASSYQLTGVDEQYF. The chain uses TRBV6-2 or TRBV6-3 and TRBJ2-7, with 7 bases identical to TRBD1. V shed 2 bases and J 5 bases; nucleotides not matched to a gene: 9. CDR1 is MNHEY, CDR2 SVGEGT, per germline. The CDR3 sequence is 15 residues long.